The T cell receptor beta chain under discussion was sequenced for a study of shared clonotypes between healthy human individuals. V gave up 6 bases and J gave up 0 bases; unmatched junction bases: 3. The germline CDR1 and CDR2 sequences are SGHTA and FQGNSA. The CDR3 extends over 14 amino acids. Using immunoSEQ multiplex PCR, the repertoire was profiled, and TCRdb retains in-frame clones only, with some absent. This table holds about 2.2 million clones, roughly 93% found once. In the case of this clone: No conserved phenylalanine or tryptophan ends this CDR3, so it is likely a read error.

CD45RO-negative, CCR7-positively selected cells formed the naive CD8 fraction, excluding terminally differentiated effector memory CD45RA+ cells. The specimen sequenced was naive CD8+ T cells from PBMCs. The V gene is TRBV7-2, the J gene TRBJ2-7, with TRBD2 matching 9 bases. The TCR was taken from a man aged 18 to 30 in good health. Some clones in this sample may be carry-over from other donors' samples. CDR3: CASRFSGGSYEQYL. In DNA, the CDR3 is TGTGCCAGCAGATTTAGCGGGGGCTCCTACGAGCAGTACCTC.